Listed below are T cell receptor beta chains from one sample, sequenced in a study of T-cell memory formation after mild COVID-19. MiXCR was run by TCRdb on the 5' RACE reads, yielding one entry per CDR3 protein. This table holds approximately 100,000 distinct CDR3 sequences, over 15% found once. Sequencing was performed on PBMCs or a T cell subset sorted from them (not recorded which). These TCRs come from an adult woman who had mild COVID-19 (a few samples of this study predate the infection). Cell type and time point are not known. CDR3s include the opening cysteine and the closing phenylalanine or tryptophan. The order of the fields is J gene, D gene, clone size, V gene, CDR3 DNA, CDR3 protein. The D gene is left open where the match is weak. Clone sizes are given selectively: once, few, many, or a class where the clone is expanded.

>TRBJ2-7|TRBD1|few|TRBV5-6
TGTGCCAGCAGCTTGGGCGGGACAGGGGCATACTACGAGCAGTACTTC
CASSLGGTGAYYEQYF
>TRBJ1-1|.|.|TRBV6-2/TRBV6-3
TGTGCCAGCAGTAAGATGGGGAACACTGAAGCTTTCTTT
CASSKMGNTEAFF
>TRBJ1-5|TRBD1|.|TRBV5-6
TGTGCCAGCAGCTTAGGGACAGGGGTAGTCCAGCCCCAGCATTTT
CASSLGTGVVQPQHF
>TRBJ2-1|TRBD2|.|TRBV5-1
TGCGCCAGCAGCCCTTGGACTAGCGGGAGGGCCGACAATGAGCAGTTCTTC
CASSPWTSGRADNEQFF
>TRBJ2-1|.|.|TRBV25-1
TGTGCCAGCAGTGAATTAACATTCACAAATGAGCAGTTCTTC
CASSELTFTNEQFF
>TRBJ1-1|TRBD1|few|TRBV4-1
TGCGCCAGCAGCCAAGATTGGTGGGACAGGGTGAACACTGAAGCTTTCTTT
CASSQDWWDRVNTEAFF
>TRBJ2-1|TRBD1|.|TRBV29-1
TGCAGCGCTATCCCTTGGACAGGGGCGTCCTACAATGAGCAGTTCTTC
CSAIPWTGASYNEQFF
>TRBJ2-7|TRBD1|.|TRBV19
TGTGCCAGTAGTATGGTCGACGGGACAGCCTACGAGCAGTACTTC
CASSMVDGTAYEQYF
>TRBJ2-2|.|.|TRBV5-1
TGCGCCAGCAGCTTGGACTCCTTCAGCACCGGGGAGCTGTTTTTT
CASSLDSFSTGELFF
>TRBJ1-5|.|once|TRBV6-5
TGTGCCAGCAGTTACGGGCAGGGCAATCAGCCCCAGCATTTT
CASSYGQGNQPQHF
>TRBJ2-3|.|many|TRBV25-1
TGTGCCAGCAGTGTTAACCCAGATACGCAGTATTTT
CASSVNPDTQYF
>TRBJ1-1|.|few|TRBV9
TGTGCCAGCTCGGGCGGGGACGCTGAAGCTTTCTTT
CASSGGDAEAFF
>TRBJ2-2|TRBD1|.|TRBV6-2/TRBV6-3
TGTGCCAGCAGTTACTTAGACTCCGGGACAGGAGACACCGGGGAGCTGTTTTTT
CASSYLDSGTGDTGELFF
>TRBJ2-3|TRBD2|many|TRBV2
TGTGCCAGCAGTGGTACTAGCGGTCCCCCCACAGATACGCAGTATTTT
CASSGTSGPPTDTQYF
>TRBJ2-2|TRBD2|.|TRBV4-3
TGCGCCAGCAGCCCGGGACTAGCGGGAGGGCCTGGCACCGGGGAGCTGTTTTTT
CASSPGLAGGPGTGELFF
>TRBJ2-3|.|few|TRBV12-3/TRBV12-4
TGTGCCAGCACCGACACTTTCCGAGATACGCAGTATTTT
CASTDTFRDTQYF
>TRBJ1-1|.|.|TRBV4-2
TGTGCCAGCAGCTCAGAGGGGGGCACTGAAGCTTTCTTT
CASSSEGGTEAFF
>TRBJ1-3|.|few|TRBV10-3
TGTGCCATCAGTGAAAATCCGGTTGGAAACACCATATATTTT
CAISENPVGNTIYF
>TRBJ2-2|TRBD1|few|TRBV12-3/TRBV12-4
TGTGCCAGCAGGGACCGGGACAGGCCCACCGGGGAGCTGTTTTTT
CASRDRDRPTGELFF
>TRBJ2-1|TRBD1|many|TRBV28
TGTGCCAGCAGCCATTCGATCTACAGGGGCGATGAGCAGTTCTTC
CASSHSIYRGDEQFF
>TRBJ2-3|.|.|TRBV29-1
TGCAGCGTCACAGGCACAGATACGCAGTATTTT
CSVTGTDTQYF
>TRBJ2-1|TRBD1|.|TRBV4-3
TGCGCCAGCAGCCAAGGGACAGGGGGCTACAATGAGCAGTTCTTC
CASSQGTGGYNEQFF
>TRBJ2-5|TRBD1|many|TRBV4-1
TGCGCCAGCAGCCAGGGACAGGGGGGACTCCAAGAGACCCAGTACTTC
CASSQGQGGLQETQYF
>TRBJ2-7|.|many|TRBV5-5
TGTGCCAGCAGCTCGTTGGAGGGAATCCGCCTCTACGAGCAGTACTTC
CASSSLEGIRLYEQYF
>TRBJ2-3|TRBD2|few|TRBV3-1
TGTGCCAGCAGCCAAGTTGTTCTCGGACTAGCGGGGGTCACAGATACGCAGTATTTT
CASSQVVLGLAGVTDTQYF
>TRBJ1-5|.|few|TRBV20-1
TGCAGTGCTAGAGATCCATTTCAAGCTAATCAGCCCCAGCATTTT
CSARDPFQANQPQHF
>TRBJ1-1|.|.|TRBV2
TGTGCCAGCAGTGCCGGACGGATGAACACTGAAGCTTTCTTT
CASSAGRMNTEAFF
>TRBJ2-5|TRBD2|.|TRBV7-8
TGTGCCAGCAGCTCCGGCTGGGGACTAGCGGATCAAGAGACCCAGTACTTC
CASSSGWGLADQETQYF
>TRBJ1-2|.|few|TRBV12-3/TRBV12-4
TGTGCCAGCAGTTCACAGGGCCCTGGACCCTATGGCTACACCTTC
CASSSQGPGPYGYTF
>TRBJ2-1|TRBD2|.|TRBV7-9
TGTGCCAGCAGCTCCCCAAGACTAGCGGGGGGGCACTACAATGAGCAGTTCTTC
CASSSPRLAGGHYNEQFF
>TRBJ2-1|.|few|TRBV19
TGTGCCAGTAGTATAACAGGATCCTCCTACAATGAGCAGTTCTTC
CASSITGSSYNEQFF
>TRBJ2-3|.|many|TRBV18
TGTGCCAGCTCACCAACCTACAACCCGGATACGCAGTATTTT
CASSPTYNPDTQYF
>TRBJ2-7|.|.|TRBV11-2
TGTGCCAGCAGCACCCGCGAGGGGGTTTGGGACGACGAGCAGTACTTC
CASSTREGVWDDEQYF
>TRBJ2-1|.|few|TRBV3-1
TGTGCCAGCAGCGACAACATCGGTGAACAGTTCTTC
CASSDNIGEQFF
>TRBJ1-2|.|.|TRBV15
TGTGCCACCAGCACACAAACCCAGGGATACTATGGCTACACCTTC
CATSTQTQGYYGYTF
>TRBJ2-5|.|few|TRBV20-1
TGCAGTGCTGCCCACTCGGACCTCTGGGAGACCCAGTACTTC
CSAAHSDLWETQYF
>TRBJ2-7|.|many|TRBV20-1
TGCAGTGCTAGGTCTCCCGTAAACTACGAGCAGTACTTC
CSARSPVNYEQYF
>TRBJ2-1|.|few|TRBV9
TGTGCCAGCAGCGTAGGCGGTGCCTACAATGAGCAGTTCTTC
CASSVGGAYNEQFF
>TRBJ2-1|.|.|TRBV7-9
TGTGCCAGCAGCTTCGGGGTCCGGCACAATGAGCAGTTCTTC
CASSFGVRHNEQFF
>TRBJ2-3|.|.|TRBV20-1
TGCAGTGCTAGAGATGGGCCGCCTGGGTCAGATACGCAGTATTTT
CSARDGPPGSDTQYF
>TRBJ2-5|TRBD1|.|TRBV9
TGTGCCAGCAGCGGACAGACAGGGGGCGGTTGGAAGACCCAGTACTTC
CASSGQTGGGWKTQYF